This note documents a single T cell receptor beta chain sequence. The sample comes from a study of blood T cell repertoires in COVID-19. Assay: immunoSEQ multiplex PCR; the TCRdb copy retains only in-frame clones and omits some. The repertoire holds fewer than 500,000 clones, with around 86% as singletons. The CDR3 has 15 residues. V lost 6 bases to trimming and J lost 3 bases, with 15 bases between them. Germline CDR1 SGHVS, CDR2 FNYEAQ. The sample was peripheral blood. The chain has TRBV7-6 and TRBJ2-1; TRBD2 is a possible D gene (6 bases). This clonotype was obtained from a woman aged 30 to 39 with active or convalescent COVID-19. The CDR3 protein is CASSLRRDVYNEQFF. CDR3 coding DNA: TGTGCCAGCAGTCTACGGCGGGACGTCTACAATGAGCAGTTCTTC.